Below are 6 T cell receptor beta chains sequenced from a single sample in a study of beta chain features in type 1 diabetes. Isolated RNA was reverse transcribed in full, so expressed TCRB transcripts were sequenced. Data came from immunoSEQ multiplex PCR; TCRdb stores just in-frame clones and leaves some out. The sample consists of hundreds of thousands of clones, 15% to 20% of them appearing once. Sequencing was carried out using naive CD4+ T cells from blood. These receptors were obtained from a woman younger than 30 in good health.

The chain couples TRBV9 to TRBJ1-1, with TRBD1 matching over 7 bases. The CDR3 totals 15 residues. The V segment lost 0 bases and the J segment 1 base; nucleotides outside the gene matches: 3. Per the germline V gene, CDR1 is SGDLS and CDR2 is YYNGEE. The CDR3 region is CASSVGQGWNTEAFF. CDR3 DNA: TGTGCCAGCAGCGTAGGACAGGGTTGGAACACTGAAGCTTTCTTT.

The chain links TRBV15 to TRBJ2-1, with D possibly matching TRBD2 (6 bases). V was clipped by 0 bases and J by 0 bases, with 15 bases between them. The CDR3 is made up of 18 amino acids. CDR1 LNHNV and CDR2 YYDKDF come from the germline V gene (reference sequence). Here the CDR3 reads CATSRDGGLALSYNEQFF. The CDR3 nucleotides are TGTGCCACCAGCAGAGATGGAGGGCTAGCTCTCTCCTACAATGAGCAGTTCTTC.

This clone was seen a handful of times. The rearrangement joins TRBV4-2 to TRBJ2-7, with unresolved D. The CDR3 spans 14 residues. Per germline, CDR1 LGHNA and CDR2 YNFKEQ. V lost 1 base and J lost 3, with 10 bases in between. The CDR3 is CASSQGGIHYEQYF. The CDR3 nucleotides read TGTGCCAGCAGCCAAGGTGGGATTCACTACGAGCAGTACTTC.

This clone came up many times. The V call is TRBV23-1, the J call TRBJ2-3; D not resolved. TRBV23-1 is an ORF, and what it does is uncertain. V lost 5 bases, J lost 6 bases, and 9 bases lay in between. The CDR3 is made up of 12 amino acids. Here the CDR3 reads CASSFPPDTQYF. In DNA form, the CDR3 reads TGCGCCAGCAGTTTCCCACCCGATACGCAGTATTTT.

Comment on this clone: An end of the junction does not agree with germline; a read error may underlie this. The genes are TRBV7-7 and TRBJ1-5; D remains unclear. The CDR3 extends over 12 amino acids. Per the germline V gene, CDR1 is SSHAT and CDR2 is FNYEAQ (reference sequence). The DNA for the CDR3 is TGTGCTAGCAGGTATAGCAATCAGCCCCAGCATTTT. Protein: CASRYSNQPQHF.

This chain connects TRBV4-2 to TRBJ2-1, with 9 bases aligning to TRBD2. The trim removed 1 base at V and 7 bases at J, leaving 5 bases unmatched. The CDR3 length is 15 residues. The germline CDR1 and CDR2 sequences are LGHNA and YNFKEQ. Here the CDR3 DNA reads TGTGCCAGCAGCCAAGGGGCGGGAGGGCCGAATGAGCAGTTCTTC. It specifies CASSQGAGGPNEQFF.